What follows are 23 T cell receptor beta chains derived from one specimen sequenced in a study of post-analysis software for immune sequencing data. Study-wide findings and caveats: Patients showed TRBV5-6, TRBV5-1 and TRBV20-1 among five TRBV segments more frequent than in controls.

Every TCR beta cDNA library bore unique molecular identifiers. TCRdb ran MiXCR on the PCR reads and lists one entry per CDR3 protein. The data contain roughly 800,000 distinct CDR3 sequences, 35% to 55% of them singletons. Their antigen targets remain unknown. Sample: blood. The receptors stem from a girl under 18 with multiple sclerosis.

The chain employs TRBV12-3 or TRBV12-4 and TRBJ2-3; D perhaps matches TRBD1 (6 bases). Between the trimmed V and J ends, which lost 9 bases and 2 bases, there was a span of 18 bases. CDR3 length equals 15 residues. In DNA form, the CDR3 reads TGTGCCAGTGTCCCCCCGGGACAAAACACAGATACGCAGTATTTT. Translated: CASVPPGQNTDTQYF.

This clonotype was seen repeatedly, ten times or more. The V and J genes are TRBV12-3 or TRBV12-4 and TRBJ2-1, with no clear D. V gave up 3 bases and J gave up 10 bases, with 7 bases separating them. CDR3 length: 11 amino acids. The CDR3 is CASSLGSEQFF. CDR3 coding DNA: TGTGCCAGCAGTTTGGGTTCGGAGCAGTTCTTC.

Only a few counts were recorded for this clonotype. This chain connects TRBV7-9 to TRBJ2-1; TRBD2 matches 9 bases. The CDR3 totals 18 residues. The trim removed 4 bases at V and 2 bases at J, leaving 12 bases unmatched. Germline V gene sequence: CDR1 SEHNR, CDR2 FQNEAQ (reference sequence). The CDR3 sequence: CASSSPLRSSGAYNEQFF. The CDR3 coding sequence is TGTGCCAGCAGCTCCCCCCTTCGGTCTAGCGGGGCCTACAATGAGCAGTTCTTC.

The V call is TRBV27, the J call TRBJ2-6; D remains ambiguous. In germline, CDR1 is MNHEY, CDR2 SMNVEV (reference sequence). The CDR3 loop spans 14 amino acids. Between the trimmed V and J ends, which lost 0 bases and 4 bases, there was a span of 4 bases. CDR3 region: CASSLSNGANVLTF. CDR3 bases: TGTGCCAGCAGTTTATCAAACGGGGCCAACGTCCTGACTTTC.

CDR3 amino acids: CATSDPRAQDGYTF. The CDR3 DNA follows: TGTGCCACCAGTGACCCCCGGGCCCAGGATGGCTACACCTTC. The chain recombines TRBV24-1 with TRBJ1-2, with D uncertain. This CDR3 has 14 residues. Trimming stripped 4 bases from V and 6 bases from J, with 14 bases between. The germline V gene has CDR1 KGHDR and CDR2 SFDVKD.

The chain is built from TRBV20-1 and TRBJ1-4, with no clear D. In germline, CDR1 is DFQATT, CDR2 SNEGSKA (reference sequence). V was shortened by 6 bases and J by 7 bases, with 15 bases between the two germline ends. The CDR3 runs to 13 residues. The CDR3 coding sequence is TGCAGTGCCTGGGAAATCCGGGGTGAAAAACTGTTTTTT. It translates to CSAWEIRGEKLFF.

V usage is TRBV6-5 and J usage is TRBJ2-4, with 8 bases aligning to TRBD1. Judging by the DNA end, TRBJ2-5 fits better; the J call may be wrong. Germline CDR1 is MNHEY and CDR2 is SVGAGI. The CDR3 totals 14 residues. Here the CDR3 reads CASSYGTGQETQYF. The CDR3 DNA reads TGTGCCAGCAGTTACGGGACAGGCCAAGAGACCCAGTACTTC.

This chain links TRBV9 with TRBJ1-1; perhaps TRBD1 as D (6 bases). Germline CDR1 is SGDLS and CDR2 is YYNGEE. V lost 4 bases to trimming and J lost 0 bases, with 13 bases between them. The CDR3 runs 15 residues. The CDR3, as DNA: TGTGCCAGCAGCCTCGAGGGGGTAGTGAACACTGAAGCTTTCTTT. Protein sequence: CASSLEGVVNTEAFF.

This clonotype was detected ten times or more. The V and J genes are TRBV25-1 and TRBJ2-4; D is perhaps TRBD1 or TRBD2 (7 bases each). Germline V lookup: CDR1 MGHDK, CDR2 SYGVNS. CDR3 size: 14 residues. V lost 4 bases and J 11 bases, leaving 18 bases between the germline ends. CDR3 residues: CASSAQGEGVFQYF. Written as DNA, the CDR3 is TGTGCCAGCAGTGCCCAGGGGGAGGGGGTTTTTCAGTACTTC.

This clonotype was counted a few times. The V gene is TRBV9, the J gene TRBJ2-6, with a possible D match to TRBD1 (6 bases). The CDR3 covers 15 residues. Trimming shortened V by 3 bases and J by 0 bases, and 7 bases separated the two germline ends. Germline assignment: CDR1 SGDLS and CDR2 YYNGEE. The chain's CDR3 is CASSDRVSGANVLTF. The CDR3 nucleotides are TGTGCCAGCAGCGACAGGGTCTCTGGGGCCAACGTCCTGACTTTC.

This clonotype was counted only a few times. CDR3 in amino acids: CASSLSGRDSYGYTF. The CDR3 region has the DNA TGTGCCAGCAGCCTATCGGGAAGGGACAGTTATGGCTACACCTTC. The V call is TRBV9, the J call TRBJ1-2; 7 positions match TRBD1. The CDR3 spans 15 residues. Germline trimming cut 4 bases from V and 5 bases from J; bases unmatched to any gene: 11. Germline CDR1 SGDLS, CDR2 YYNGEE.

V usage is TRBV6-5 and J usage is TRBJ2-7; 7 bases are a match to TRBD1. Trimming took 4 bases from V and 2 from J; bases not matched to a gene: 11. Germline V gene data show CDR1 as MNHEY and CDR2 as SVGAGI. This CDR3 contains 16 residues. The CDR3 region is CASSFLHRGFPYEQYF. In nucleotides, the CDR3 is TGTGCCAGCAGTTTTCTGCACAGGGGATTCCCCTACGAGCAGTACTTC.

This chain joins TRBV4-2 and TRBJ1-1; TRBD1 matches at 7 bases. Germline CDR1 reads LGHNA; CDR2 reads YNFKEQ. CDR3 length: 16 residues. J lost 0 bases, V lost 1 base, and 5 bases had no gene match. The CDR3 DNA follows: TGTGCCAGCAGCCAAGGCCGACAGGGTGTGAACACTGAAGCTTTCTTT. Translated, it gives CASSQGRQGVNTEAFF.

This clonotype was detected a few times. V gene TRBV10-3 combines with J gene TRBJ2-3; D is perhaps TRBD2 (5 bases). The CDR3 loop spans 14 amino acids. Per germline, CDR1 ENHRY and CDR2 SYGVKD. Trimming removed 10 bases from V and 0 bases from J, with 14 bases in between. The CDR3 is CATIAPESTDTQYF. CDR3 coding DNA: TGTGCCACCATAGCGCCAGAAAGCACAGATACGCAGTATTTT.

V gene TRBV14 combines with J gene TRBJ2-3, with TRBD2 matching over 10 bases. The CDR3 is 16 residues long. V dropped 4 bases and J dropped 6; count of bases not matched to a gene: 10. CDR1 is SGHDN, CDR2 FVKESK, per germline. The CDR3 spells CASSPPRLAGPDTQYF. The CDR3 region has the DNA TGTGCCAGCAGCCCCCCCCGACTAGCGGGCCCCGATACGCAGTATTTT.

This chain links TRBV4-2 with TRBJ1-2; the match to TRBD1 covers 8 bases. Germline V gene data show CDR1 as LGHNA and CDR2 as YNFKEQ. The J segment lost 4 bases and the V segment lost 1 base, leaving 8 bases of the junction unmatched. The CDR3 totals 16 residues. CDR3 residues: CASSQAGQGRAYGYTF. The CDR3 nucleotides read TGTGCCAGCAGCCAAGCAGGACAGGGAAGGGCCTATGGCTACACCTTC.

This sequence joins TRBV5-1 and TRBJ2-1, with TRBD2 matching 11 bases. The trim removed 0 bases at V and 5 bases at J, leaving 10 bases unmatched. The CDR3 has 18 residues. Germline loops: CDR1 SGHRS, CDR2 YFSETQ. CDR3 residues: CASSLAGLAGGLNNEQFF. Here the CDR3 DNA reads TGCGCCAGCAGCTTGGCCGGGCTAGCGGGAGGATTGAACAATGAGCAGTTCTTC.

This sequence joins TRBV28 and TRBJ2-7; no definite D call. The CDR3 is 13 residues long. The germline V gene encodes CDR1 MDHEN and CDR2 SYDVKM. V lost 5 bases and J lost 3, with 11 bases in between. The CDR3 here is CASSPRPGYEQYF. The CDR3 bases are TGTGCCAGCAGTCCTCGTCCTGGCTACGAGCAGTACTTC.

This clonotype was found a few times. The J gene is TRBJ2-7, the V gene TRBV6-2 or TRBV6-3, with 8 bases matching TRBD2. Germline V gene lookup returns CDR1 MNHEY and CDR2 SVGEGT. The ends lost 0 bases at V and 3 bases at J; junction bases unmatched: 10. CDR3 length: 17 amino acids. CDR3 loop: CASSYSKVAGYFYEQYF. CDR3 DNA sequence: TGTGCCAGCAGTTACTCGAAGGTAGCGGGATATTTCTACGAGCAGTACTTC.

V is TRBV6-5 and J is TRBJ2-1; 9 nucleotides agree with TRBD2. V dropped 2 bases and J dropped 0; count of bases not matched to a gene: 8. This CDR3 has 18 residues. Germline V gives CDR1 MNHEY, CDR2 SVGAGI. The chain's CDR3 is CASSYRSSGKSSYNEQFF. As DNA, the CDR3 is TGTGCCAGCAGTTACAGGTCTAGCGGGAAGAGCTCCTACAATGAGCAGTTCTTC.

The V call is TRBV29-1, the J call TRBJ2-1; 8 positions agree with TRBD1. This CDR3 contains 18 residues. The J segment lost 0 bases and the V segment lost 7 bases, leaving 17 bases of the junction unmatched. Germline V gene sequence: CDR1 SQVTM, CDR2 ANQGSEA. The DNA for the CDR3 is TGCAGCGCCTGGGACCAGGGGGCTCCAGCAAACTCCTACAATGAGCAGTTCTTC. Encoded protein: CSAWDQGAPANSYNEQFF.

The chain combines TRBV28 with TRBJ1-1, with D perhaps matching TRBD1 (6 bases). CDR1 and CDR2 (germline): MDHEN, SYDVKM. With 7 bases removed from V and 7 bases from J, the gap between germline ends came to 10 bases. The CDR3 sequence is 11 residues long. CDR3 in DNA: TGTGCCAGCAATGAGGGGGTTGAAGCTTTCTTT. Translation gives CASNEGVEAFF.

In its sample, this clonotype was seen a few times. The rearrangement joins TRBV20-1 to TRBJ2-4; D remains unclear. The CDR3 runs 15 residues. CDR1 and CDR2 from the germline V gene are DFQATT and SNEGSKA (reference sequence). The ends were cut back, 6 bases at V and 0 bases at J, with 15 bases in the middle. CDR3 region: CSAASRTLAKNIQYF. Written as DNA, the CDR3 is TGCAGTGCCGCTTCGAGGACCCTAGCCAAAAACATTCAGTACTTC.